The rows below give T cell receptor beta chains drawn from one sample of a study of cytomegalovirus exposure and HLA in healthy donors. Measured with immunoSEQ multiplex PCR; TCRdb has only the in-frame clones, and not every one. The sample lists approximately 260,000 clones; 80% to 90% were seen once. The sequencing sample was made of PBMCs. These receptor sequences come from a woman between 35 and 50 years old in good health and CMV-seropositive. Both conserved end residues are part of each CDR3. A D gene is named only where the DNA matches it firmly. The listing skips clone size in some rows; elsewhere it reads once, few, many or a size class.

TRBJ2-7	NA	TRBV5-6	TRBD2	TGTGCCAGCAGCGTAGCGGGAGGTAGCGAGCAGTACTTC	CASSVAGGSEQYF
TRBJ2-7	few	TRBV5-6	TRBD2	TGTGCCAGCAGCCCGGGACTAGCGGGGCGGGAGCAGTACTTC	CASSPGLAGREQYF
TRBJ2-3	NA	TRBV30	NA	TGTGCCGGGACACCCCGACAGGAACCAGATACGCAGTATTTT	CAGTPRQEPDTQYF
TRBJ2-3	NA	TRBV4-3	NA	TGCGCCAGCAGCCAAGATCGGGGCACAGATACGCAGTATTTT	CASSQDRGTDTQYF
TRBJ2-1	NA	TRBV6-5	TRBD2	TGTGCCAGCAGTTATAGCGGGAGTAATGAGCAGTTCTTC	CASSYSGSNEQFF
TRBJ1-1	NA	TRBV5-1	NA	TGCGCCAGCAGCCAGACAGTGAACACTGAAGCTTTCTTT	CASSQTVNTEAFF
TRBJ2-7	NA	TRBV19	NA	TGTGCCAGTAGTATAGAAGGGGCGAGCTCCTACGAGCAGTACTTC	CASSIEGASSYEQYF
TRBJ1-1	NA	TRBV9	NA	TGTGCCAGCAGCGTTGAGGGTCACACTGAAGCTTTCTTT	CASSVEGHTEAFF
TRBJ1-1	few	TRBV10-3	NA	TGTGCCATCAGTGAGTCGTCGTCCGGGGGTCCTGAAGCTTTCTTT	CAISESSSGGPEAFF
TRBJ2-7	NA	TRBV7-2	TRBD1	TGTGCCAGCAGCTTAGTACAGGGGAACTACGAGCAGTACTTC	CASSLVQGNYEQYF
TRBJ2-7	NA	TRBV7-6	TRBD2	TGTGCCAGCAGCCTGGGGGCTAGCGGGGGGTACGAGCAGTACTTC	CASSLGASGGYEQYF
TRBJ2-1	NA	TRBV9	NA	TGTGCCAGCAGCGTAGAGGCTAGCGCGCTCTACAATGAGCAGTTCTTC	CASSVEASALYNEQFF
TRBJ2-1	NA	TRBV5-1	NA	TGCGCCAGCAGCTGGGAGGGGGGCGGCTCCTACAATGAGCAGTTCTTC	CASSWEGGGSYNEQFF
TRBJ2-1	NA	TRBV13	TRBD1	TGTGCCAGCAGCTTAGCAGGGGGCGCGAACAATGAGCAGTTCTTC	CASSLAGGANNEQFF
TRBJ2-7	NA	TRBV27	NA	TGTGCCAGCAGTTTAGGCGGGGAAGGCTACGAGCAGTACTTC	CASSLGGEGYEQYF
TRBJ1-3	NA	TRBV29-1	NA	TGCAGCGTTCCCTCGCAGGATATTGGAAACACCATATATTTT	CSVPSQDIGNTIYF
TRBJ2-3	NA	TRBV5-1	TRBD2	TGCGCCAGCAGCTTGGAAGGGACTACCACAGATACGCAGTATTTT	CASSLEGTTTDTQYF
TRBJ2-5	once	TRBV28	NA	TGTGCCAGCAGCCGCGAGCGATGGGAGACCCAGTACTTC	CASSRERWETQYF
TRBJ2-7	NA	TRBV27	TRBD2	TGTGCCAGCAGTTCTACGGGACTAGCGGGAGCTTATGTACACGAGCAGTACTTC	CASSSTGLAGAYVHEQYF
TRBJ1-1	NA	TRBV28	NA	TGTGCCAGCAGTTCTCTGGGGGCTAACACTGAAGCTTTCTTT	CASSSLGANTEAFF
TRBJ2-7	NA	TRBV18	NA	TGTGCCAGCTCACCAGCGAGCTCCTACGAGCAGTACTTC	CASSPASSYEQYF
TRBJ2-5	once	TRBV5-6	NA	TGTGCCAGCAGCTTGGCCGAAGGAGGGAAAGAGACCCAGTACTTC	CASSLAEGGKETQYF
TRBJ1-1	NA	TRBV30	NA	TGTGCCTGGAGACCACCCGGGCGGGCTGAAGCTTTCTTT	CAWRPPGRAEAFF
TRBJ2-3	NA	TRBV4-1	NA	TGCGCCAGCAGCCAGGAAGGGGTCAGCATAGATACGCAGTATTTT	CASSQEGVSIDTQYF
TRBJ2-5	NA	TRBV11-2	NA	TGTGCCAGCAGCCCCCCGACTGATCTAGAGACCCAGTACTTC	CASSPPTDLETQYF
TRBJ2-3	NA	TRBV5-1	TRBD1	TGCGCCAGCAGCATTCAGGGGGCTTTTACAGATACGCAGTATTTT	CASSIQGAFTDTQYF
TRBJ1-2	once	TRBV2	NA	TGTGCCAGCAGTGAGGCCAGGGGAAGCGGCTACACCTTC	CASSEARGSGYTF
TRBJ2-5	NA	TRBV16	TRBD1	TGTGCCAGCAGCCCAGGGACAGTCCAAGAGACCCAGTACTTC	CASSPGTVQETQYF
TRBJ1-4	NA	TRBV18	NA	TGTGCCAGCTCACCGGGCCTTAATGAAAAACTGTTTTTT	CASSPGLNEKLFF
TRBJ1-1	once	TRBV6-5	TRBD1	TGTGCCAGCAGAAGACAGGGGACGACTGAAGCTTTCTTT	CASRRQGTTEAFF
TRBJ2-2	NA	TRBV11-2	TRBD2	TGTGCCAGCAGCTTAGGATTAGCGGGAAGCACCGGGGAGCTGTTTTTT	CASSLGLAGSTGELFF
TRBJ1-2	NA	TRBV2	NA	TGTGCCAGCAAACGACAGGCGACGGGCTACACCTTC	CASKRQATGYTF
TRBJ2-7	NA	TRBV7-6	TRBD2	TGTGCCAGCAGCGTCGGGAGTAGCGGGATTTACGAGCAGTACTTC	CASSVGSSGIYEQYF
TRBJ2-3	NA	TRBV9	TRBD2	TGTGCCAGCAGCGTCGGTTTCTCCGGGACTATCACAGATACGCAGTATTTT	CASSVGFSGTITDTQYF
TRBJ2-5	NA	TRBV7-2	NA	TGTGCCAGCAGCTTAAGCCAGGGGAAGGGAGAGACCCAGTACTTC	CASSLSQGKGETQYF
TRBJ2-7	NA	TRBV7-9	TRBD1	TGTGCCAGCAGCTCCCCAGGGGGCAGGAATAAGTACGAGCAGTACTTC	CASSSPGGRNKYEQYF
TRBJ2-3	once	TRBV19	NA	TGTGCCAGTAGTAGCGGGAACACAGATACGCAGTATTTT	CASSSGNTDTQYF
TRBJ2-3	NA	TRBV7-3	NA	TGTGCCAGCAGCTTAACGGGGGACTCCACAGATACGCAGTATTTT	CASSLTGDSTDTQYF
TRBJ1-1	NA	TRBV2	TRBD1	TGTGCCAGCAGTGAACAGGGGGCCGGTGCTGAAGCTTTCTTT	CASSEQGAGAEAFF
TRBJ1-2	NA	TRBV18	NA	TGTGCCAGCTCATCTACCTCGGACAGATCCTATGGCTACACCTTC	CASSSTSDRSYGYTF
TRBJ2-7	NA	TRBV5-4	TRBD2	TGTGCCAGCAGCTTGGATTTAGCGGGAAACTACGAGCAGTACTTC	CASSLDLAGNYEQYF
TRBJ1-1	NA	TRBV5-6	NA	TGTGCCAGCAGCTTGGGGGCAGGGGAAGCTTTCTTT	CASSLGAGEAFF
TRBJ2-7	NA	TRBV30	TRBD2	TGTGCCTGGATTCCGAGCGGGAGAGAATACGAGCAGTACTTC	CAWIPSGREYEQYF
TRBJ2-1	NA	TRBV5-1	TRBD2	TGCGCCAGCAGCTTTATAGCGGGAGACAATGAGCAGTTCTTC	CASSFIAGDNEQFF
TRBJ2-3	NA	TRBV19	NA	TGTGCCAGTAGCGGATGGGGGCTGGGATTAAGCACAGATACGCAGTATTTT	CASSGWGLGLSTDTQYF
TRBJ2-2	few	TRBV4-3	TRBD2	TGCGCCAGCAGCCAAGATCCTAGCGGGAGTCCTCGGGAGCTGTTTTTT	CASSQDPSGSPRELFF
TRBJ2-3	NA	TRBV5-1	NA	TGCGCCAGCGGACTCTCGGGCGGGGCTAGCACAGATACGCAGTATTTT	CASGLSGGASTDTQYF
TRBJ2-7	NA	TRBV9	TRBD1	TGTGCCAGCAGCCGGGACAGGGGGTTTTACGAGCAGTACTTC	CASSRDRGFYEQYF
TRBJ2-7	NA	TRBV6-5	NA	TGTGCCAGCAGTTACGGGGGGAGGAGCTACGAGCAGTACTTC	CASSYGGRSYEQYF
TRBJ2-1	NA	TRBV11-2	TRBD2	TGTGCCAGCAGCGTCACCGGGACTAGCGGGCGTAATGAGCAGTTCTTC	CASSVTGTSGRNEQFF
TRBJ2-2	NA	TRBV2	TRBD2	TGTGCCAGCAACGAGGGGCTAGCGGGAGTTACCGGGGAGCTGTTTTTT	CASNEGLAGVTGELFF
TRBJ2-7	NA	TRBV7-2	NA	TGTGCCAGCAGCCGGGCAGTGGACAGCGAGCAGTACTTC	CASSRAVDSEQYF
TRBJ2-1	NA	TRBV29-1	NA	TGCAGCGCCGGGTCCCTCTCCTACAATGAGCAGTTCTTC	CSAGSLSYNEQFF
TRBJ2-6	NA	TRBV18	TRBD1	TGTGCCAGCTCACCAGGGACAGGGGGCTCTGGGGCCAACGTCCTGACTTTC	CASSPGTGGSGANVLTF
TRBJ2-5	NA	TRBV7-9	TRBD2	TGTGCCAGCAGCCGCGAAGGGACTAGCGTCCAAGAGACCCAGTACTTC	CASSREGTSVQETQYF
TRBJ1-1	NA	TRBV6-6	NA	TGTGCCAGCAGTTACTCCTTACAGGGTTCGAACACTGAAGCTTTCTTT	CASSYSLQGSNTEAFF
TRBJ2-1	NA	TRBV19	NA	TGTGCCAGTAGTATTAGCGTCGAAAACTACAATGAGCAGTTCTTC	CASSISVENYNEQFF
TRBJ2-2	NA	TRBV5-1	NA	TGCGCCAGCAGCCCCCGGTTAGGGGGGAACACCGGGGAGCTGTTTTTT	CASSPRLGGNTGELFF
TRBJ2-5	NA	TRBV27	NA	TGTGCCAGCAGTTTGGAGGGGGCTTGGGAGACCCAGTACTTC	CASSLEGAWETQYF